These 2 T cell receptor beta chains were sequenced from one sample in a study of T cell responses to AZD1222 COVID-19 vaccine. The data were produced by immunoSEQ multiplex PCR, yet TCRdb's version contains in-frame clones alone and is incomplete. The sample shows tens of thousands of clones, around 90% of them seen only once. This material consisted of peripheral blood, taken on day 0 of AZD1222 vaccination. These receptors were taken from an adult in good health.

The chain recombines TRBV19 with TRBJ1-5; D is uncertain. Germline-derived CDR1 and CDR2 are LNHDA and SQIVND (reference sequence). V dropped 0 bases and J dropped 0 bases, with 9 bases sitting between them. The CDR3 sequence is 16 residues long. Here the CDR3 reads CASSIDSGFSNQPQHF. DNA of the CDR3: TGTGCCAGTAGTATAGATAGCGGGTTTAGCAATCAGCCCCAGCATTTT.

Written as DNA, the CDR3 is TGTGCCAGCAGCTTATCAGGGGGCGATGAGCAGTTCTTC. Translated, it gives CASSLSGGDEQFF. The V and J genes are TRBV7-2 and TRBJ2-1; 8 bases are a match to TRBD1. CDR1 is SGHTA and CDR2 is FQGNSA in the germline V gene. V lost 2 bases and J lost 8; bases outside the gene matches: 2. This CDR3 spans 13 amino acids. Full variable domain (rest looked up from reference TRBV7-2 and TRBJ2-1): GAGVSQSPSNKVTEKGKDVELRCDPISGHTALYWYRQSLGQGLEFLIYFQGNSAPDKSGLPSDRFSAERTGGSVSTLTIQRTQQEDSAVYLCASSLSGGDEQFFGPGTRLTVL.